These 14 T cell receptor beta chains share one sample of origin, sequenced in a study of early T cells in non-severe SARS-CoV-2 infection (TCRdb year 2021). Library method: 5' RACE. This sample was sequenced with a NextSeq 500. TCRdb reanalyzed the raw reads on its own, using fastp at Q25 for trimming and MiXCR for clone calling, and kept in-frame beta chains. One record per CDR3 amino acid sequence lists the most common genes and DNA. Recorded for this sample are 85,000 to 120,000 distinct CDR3 sequences; less than 15% of them occurred a single time. Clones ranked in the top ten supply 6.2% of the sample. The sequenced sample was whole blood. The source of these receptors is an adult who was a healthcare worker with PCR-confirmed SARS-CoV-2 infection or an uninfected control (not recorded which).

This clonotype occurred a few times. In nucleotides, the CDR3 is TGCAGTGCCAAGAGAGGGGTGTCTAACAGGGGAATTCACAATGAGCAGTTCTTC. Translation: CSAKRGVSNRGIHNEQFF. The gene calls are TRBV20-1 and TRBJ2-1; 7 nucleotides align to TRBD1. Germline-derived CDR1 and CDR2 are DFQATT and SNEGSKA (reference sequence). This CDR3 has 18 residues. The trim removed 6 bases at V and 5 bases at J, leaving 22 bases unmatched.

At least ten counts were recorded for this clonotype. The V and J genes are TRBV20-1 and TRBJ2-7, with D unclear. Between the trimmed V and J ends, which lost 3 bases and 2 bases, there was a span of 8 bases. The V gene's germline CDR1 is DFQATT and CDR2 SNEGSKA (reference sequence). CDR3 length: 12 residues. CDR3 amino acids: CSARQTTYEQYF. The CDR3 coding sequence is TGCAGTGCTAGGCAGACCACCTACGAGCAGTACTTC.

In the case of this clonotype: This may stem from a read error, because a much larger clone lies one nucleotide away. The V call is TRBV30, the J call TRBJ2-2; possible D gene TRBD1, 5 bases. This CDR3 comprises 16 residues. CDR1 and CDR2 (germline): GTSNPN, SVGIG (reference sequence). This chain's CDR3 is CARSRTTATFTGELFF. The DNA of the CDR3 is TGTGCCCGGAGTAGAACGACAGCTACTTTCACCGGGGAGCTGTTTTTT.

This clonotype came up a few times. This rearrangement joins TRBV13 to TRBJ2-1, with 7 bases that match TRBD1. With 4 bases clipped from V and 7 bases from J, the junction kept 13 bases outside the gene matches. This CDR3 is built from 16 residues. Germline V gene sequence: CDR1 PRHDT, CDR2 FYEKMQ (reference sequence). The CDR3 region is CASSSTHRGSLNEQFF. CDR3 sequence (DNA): TGTGCCAGCAGCTCAACTCACAGGGGATCTTTGAATGAGCAGTTCTTC.

This clonotype was detected ten times or more. This rearrangement joins TRBV14 to TRBJ2-2; D not certain. The ends were cut back, 0 bases at V and 5 bases at J, with 4 bases in the middle. CDR3 size: 13 residues. Germline CDR1 and CDR2: SGHDN and FVKESK. CDR3 bases: TGTGCCAGCAGCCAAGACCGGACCGGGGAGCTGTTTTTT. This translates into CASSQDRTGELFF.

V usage is TRBV18 and J usage is TRBJ2-2; D ambiguous. The CDR3 covers 11 residues. Germline CDR1 and CDR2: KGHSH and LQKENI. V was cut by 6 bases and J by 5 bases, with 4 bases left in between. The CDR3 coding sequence is TGTGCCAGCTCCCGGACCGGGGAGCTGTTTTTT. Translated, it gives CASSRTGELFF.

This clonotype has just a few counts. J is TRBJ1-3 and V is TRBV2, with D maybe TRBD1 (5 bases). V was trimmed by 5 bases and J by 0 bases, leaving 8 bases between them. Germline values: CDR1 SNHLY, CDR2 FYNNEI. The CDR3 runs to 14 residues. The DNA of the CDR3 is TGTGCCAGCAGTCGAGACAGCTCTGGAAACACCATATATTTT. Protein product: CASSRDSSGNTIYF.

A note on this clonotype: A much bigger clone sits one base away, suggesting this may be a read error. The rearrangement joins TRBV7-9 to TRBJ2-3, with no clear D. The CDR3 has 14 amino acids. CDR1 and CDR2 (germline): SEHNR, FQNEAQ (reference sequence). Here the CDR3 DNA reads TGTGCCGGCAGCGTATACCGAAGCACAGATACGCAGTATTTT. It specifies CAGSVYRSTDTQYF.

This clonotype was counted a few times. The chain joins TRBV20-1 to TRBJ2-5, with D unresolved. V lost 4 bases and J lost 3, with 3 bases in between. Germline values: CDR1 DFQATT, CDR2 SNEGSKA (reference sequence). This CDR3 has 10 residues. The CDR3, as DNA: TGCAGTGCTAAGAAAGAGACCCAGTACTTC. Residues: CSAKKETQYF.

This clonotype was counted at least ten times. The chain has TRBV5-1 and TRBJ1-2; D ambiguous. V was trimmed by 3 bases and J by 7 bases, leaving 10 bases between them. The germline gives CDR1 SGHRS, CDR2 YFSETQ. This CDR3 is built from 12 residues. Here the CDR3 reads CASSSGRSGYTF. Written as DNA, the CDR3 is TGCGCCAGCAGCTCTGGACGATCTGGCTACACCTTC. The full variable domain, in which reference TRBV5-1 and TRBJ1-2 provide the parts outside the CDR3, is KAGVTQTPRYLIKTRGQQVTLSCSPISGHRSVSWYQQTPGQGLQFLFEYFSETQRNKGNFPGRFSGRQFSNSRSEMNVSTLELGDSALYLCASSSGRSGYTFGSGTRLTVV.

This chain's CDR3 is CSARDGGYEQYF. In DNA form, the CDR3 reads TGCAGTGCTAGAGATGGGGGCTACGAGCAGTACTTC. The genes are TRBV20-1 and TRBJ2-7; either TRBD1 or TRBD2 may fit D (5 bases each). Germline CDR1 and CDR2: DFQATT and SNEGSKA (reference sequence). The CDR3 contains 12 residues. V was cut by 0 bases and J by 3 bases, with 6 bases left in between.

The chain links TRBV4-1 to TRBJ2-3; D is ambiguous. With 1 base removed from V and 4 bases from J, the gap between germline ends came to 15 bases. Germline CDR1 and CDR2: MGHRA and YSYEKL. The CDR3 is 16 amino acids. The CDR3 protein is CASSQVYHLGSDTQYF. Written as DNA, the CDR3 is TGCGCCAGCAGCCAAGTTTATCACCTGGGTTCAGATACGCAGTATTTT.

With respect to this clonotype: The junction differs from germline at one of its ends, possibly a read error. The chain uses TRBV7-9 and TRBJ2-2; TRBD2 matches at 11 bases. CDR1 and CDR2 (germline): SEHNR, FQNEAQ (reference sequence). This CDR3 contains 14 residues. The CDR3 region is CACSLLAGAGELFF. In nucleotides, the CDR3 is TGTGCCTGCAGCCTACTAGCGGGAGCCGGGGAGCTGTTTTTT.

Details on this clonotype: This could be a read error, since a much larger clone is one nucleotide away. V is TRBV14 and J is TRBJ2-3; D gene ambiguous. The CDR3 has 15 amino acids. Trimming took off 1 base at V and 3 bases at J, with 11 bases between the two ends. CDR1 and CDR2 from the germline V gene are SGHDN and FVKESK. The chain's CDR3 is CASSQGAIGTDTQYF. The DNA for the CDR3 is TGTGCCAGCAGCCAAGGGGCTATCGGGACAGATACGCAGTATTTT.